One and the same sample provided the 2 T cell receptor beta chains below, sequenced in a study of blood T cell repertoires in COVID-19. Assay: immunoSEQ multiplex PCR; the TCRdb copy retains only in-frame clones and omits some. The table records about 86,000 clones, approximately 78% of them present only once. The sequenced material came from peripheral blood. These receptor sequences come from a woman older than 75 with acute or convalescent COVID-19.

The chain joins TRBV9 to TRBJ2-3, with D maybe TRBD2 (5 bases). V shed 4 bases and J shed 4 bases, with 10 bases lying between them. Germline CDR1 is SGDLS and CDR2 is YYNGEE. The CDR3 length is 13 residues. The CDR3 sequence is CASSSSSADTQYF. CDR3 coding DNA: TGTGCCAGCAGCTCTAGCAGCGCAGATACGCAGTATTTT.

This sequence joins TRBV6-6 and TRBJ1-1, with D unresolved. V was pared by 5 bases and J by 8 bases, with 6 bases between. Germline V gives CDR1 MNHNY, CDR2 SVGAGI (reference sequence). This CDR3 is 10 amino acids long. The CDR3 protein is CASSLVEAFF. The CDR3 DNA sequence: TGTGCCAGCAGTCTCGTCGAAGCTTTCTTT.